This T cell receptor beta chain was profiled in a study of STAT5B mutations in CD4+ large granular lymphocyte leukemia. Study-wide points: Top patient clones used TRBV06 genes more often: 8/27 versus 2/35 in controls. Roughly a quarter of private leukemic clonotypes occurred rarely in other patients' non-leukemic repertoires. Patient CD4-sorted repertoires stayed more clonal than healthy ones after leukemic-clone removal.

Points on this clone: The antigen remains undetermined.

The survey-level immunoSEQ assay was used. TCRdb's table, derived via immunoSEQ multiplex PCR, lists solely in-frame clones and lacks some. The profile shows about 22,000 clones, 78% of them singletons. There are 22 residues in the CDR3. Sequencing was carried out using CD4+ T cells from blood buffy coats. The sequence came from a human donor in good health. The chain has TRBV21-1 and TRBJ2-1; TRBD1 is taken as the D call from the table, unchecked against the DNA. TRBV21-1 is recorded as a pseudogene. DNA of the CDR3: TGTGCCAGCAAAGAAATAATCGCCGGACAGGGGGCAATTGAGAGCTCCTACAATGAGCAGTTCTTC. It is translated as CASKEIIAGQGAIESSYNEQFF.